The 9 T cell receptor beta chains presented below share a single source sample, sequenced in a study of blood T cell repertoires in COVID-19. Profiled with immunoSEQ multiplex PCR; TCRdb holds only in-frame clones, not every one. The data contain under 150,000 clones, about 86% of them singletons. Material for sequencing was PBMCs or T cells enriched from blood (not recorded which). These receptors all come from a woman aged 45-65 years who had recovered from COVID-19.

This clone was observed a single time. The chain is built from TRBV4-1 and TRBJ1-5; D unclear. V lost 1 base to trimming and J lost 1 base, with 8 bases between them. The CDR3 spans 15 residues. The germline V gene has CDR1 MGHRA and CDR2 YSYEKL. In DNA, the CDR3 is TGCGCCAGCAGCCAAGCTTCGGGAAGCAATCAGCCCCAGCATTTT. This codes for CASSQASGSNQPQHF.

The chain has TRBV9 and TRBJ1-1; D is possibly TRBD1 (5 bases). The CDR3 is made up of 13 amino acids. V lost 2 bases and J lost 4, with 9 bases in between. Germline CDR1 reads SGDLS; CDR2 reads YYNGEE. CDR3 sequence reads: CASSVRVRTEAFF. For the CDR3, the DNA is TGTGCCAGCAGCGTCAGGGTTCGCACTGAAGCTTTCTTT.

The chain combines TRBV6-2 or TRBV6-3 with TRBJ2-1; TRBD1 agrees at 8 bases. CDR1 is MNHEY, CDR2 SVGEGT, per germline. The length of the CDR3 is 15 residues. J was trimmed by 6 bases and V by 0 bases; bases with no gene match: 4. The CDR3 loop is CASSYSWTGTNEQFF. The CDR3 DNA follows: TGTGCCAGCAGTTACTCCTGGACAGGGACCAATGAGCAGTTCTTC.

The CDR3 DNA sequence: TGCGCCAGCAGCGCGACTAGCGGGAAAGAGACCCAGTACTTC. This gives the protein CASSATSGKETQYF. The genes are TRBV5-1 and TRBJ2-5; 11 bases agree with TRBD2. CDR1 SGHRS and CDR2 YFSETQ come from the germline V gene. After removal of 4 bases from V and 3 bases from J, the junction contained 2 bases not matched to a gene. This CDR3 has 14 amino acids. Combining the CDR3 with reference TRBV5-1 and TRBJ2-5 gives the whole variable domain KAGVTQTPRYLIKTRGQQVTLSCSPISGHRSVSWYQQTPGQGLQFLFEYFSETQRNKGNFPGRFSGRQFSNSRSEMNVSTLELGDSALYLCASSATSGKETQYFGPGTRLLVL.

The rearrangement uses TRBV7-2 and TRBJ2-5; TRBD2 aligns across 12 bases. The CDR3 covers 14 residues. The germline gives CDR1 SGHTA, CDR2 FQGNSA. With 8 bases clipped from V and 2 bases from J, the junction kept 3 bases outside the gene matches. CDR3 in amino acids: CASGLAGNQETQYF. CDR3 nucleotide sequence: TGTGCCAGCGGACTAGCGGGGAATCAAGAGACCCAGTACTTC. Full variable domain (remainder filled in from reference TRBV7-2 and TRBJ2-5): GAGVSQSPSNKVTEKGKDVELRCDPISGHTALYWYRQSLGQGLEFLIYFQGNSAPDKSGLPSDRFSAERTGGSVSTLTIQRTQQEDSAVYLCASGLAGNQETQYFGPGTRLLVL.

The count of this clone is one. The J gene is TRBJ2-7, the V gene TRBV16, with TRBD2 matching over 15 bases. This CDR3 region has 15 residues. CDR1 and CDR2 (germline): KGHSY, FQNENV. V lost 4 bases and J lost 4; bases outside the gene matches: 2. The CDR3 bases are TGTGCCAGCAGCCCGGGGACTAGCGGGGGGTACGAGCAGTACTTC. Encoded protein: CASSPGTSGGYEQYF.

This chain connects TRBV5-1 to TRBJ2-1, with 9 bases identical to TRBD2. The germline CDR1 and CDR2 sequences are SGHRS and YFSETQ. The CDR3 extends over 14 amino acids. The V and J ends lost 4 bases and 7 bases, in that order; junction bases with no gene match: 6. CDR3 amino acids: CASSAPGLANEQFF. CDR3 coding DNA: TGCGCCAGCAGCGCGCCGGGACTAGCAAATGAGCAGTTCTTC. The variable domain in full, with the rest retrieved from reference TRBV5-1 and TRBJ2-1, is KAGVTQTPRYLIKTRGQQVTLSCSPISGHRSVSWYQQTPGQGLQFLFEYFSETQRNKGNFPGRFSGRQFSNSRSEMNVSTLELGDSALYLCASSAPGLANEQFFGPGTRLTVL.

The rearrangement links TRBV18 to TRBJ1-4; a weak D match, TRBD1 (5 bases). This CDR3 spans 13 amino acids. Germline CDR1 KGHSH, CDR2 LQKENI. Trimming pared 6 bases from V and 4 bases from J, leaving 9 bases between. The CDR3 nucleotides are TGTGCCAGCTCCGCGGGACGTAATGAAAAACTGTTTTTT. Protein sequence: CASSAGRNEKLFF.

The chain is built from TRBV21-1 and TRBJ1-5; TRBD1 is the table's D call and was not checked against the DNA. TRBV21-1 is assigned pseudogene status. This CDR3 contains 20 residues. DNA for the CDR3: TGTGCCAGCAGCAAAGGCCTTACGCGTTTTCTCAGACAGGGTCACCAGCCCCAGCATTTT. Its translation is CASSKGLTRFLRQGHQPQHF.